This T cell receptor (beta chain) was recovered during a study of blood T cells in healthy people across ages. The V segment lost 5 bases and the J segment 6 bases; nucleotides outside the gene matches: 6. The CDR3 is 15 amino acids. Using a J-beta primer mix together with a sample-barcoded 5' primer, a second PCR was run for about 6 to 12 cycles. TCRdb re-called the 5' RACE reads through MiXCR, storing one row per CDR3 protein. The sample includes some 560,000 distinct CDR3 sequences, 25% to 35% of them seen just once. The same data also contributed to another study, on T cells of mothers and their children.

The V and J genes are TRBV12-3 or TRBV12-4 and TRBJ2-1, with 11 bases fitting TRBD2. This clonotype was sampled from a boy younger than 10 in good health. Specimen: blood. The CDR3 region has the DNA TGTGCCAGCAGTCTACTAGCGGGGGCCGTCAATGAGCAGTTCTTC. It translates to CASSLLAGAVNEQFF.